The present entry profiles one TCR beta chain with its context. Its cognate antigen is unknown. Terminally differentiated effector memory CD45RA+ cells were left out of the naive CD8 fraction, which was CD45RO-negative and positively selected for CCR7. The entry originates in a study of shared clonotypes between healthy human individuals. General study points: Estimated clonotype richness was generally higher in naive than memory subsets. Shared clonotypes: about 5.3% naive CD4, 3.5% to 4% naive CD8, around 2.4% memory CD4, approximately 0.37% memory CD8.

Across several immunoSEQ plates, the genomic DNA of each subset was split evenly. The method was immunoSEQ multiplex PCR; TCRdb's version includes in-frame clones alone and lacks a portion of them. The sample carries around 1,900,000 clones, about 93% recorded once. This CDR3 is 15 amino acids long. V lost 1 base to trimming and J lost 2 bases, with 9 bases between them. Per the germline V gene, CDR1 is MDHEN and CDR2 is SYDVKM. What was sequenced was naive CD8+ T cells from PBMCs. This chain links TRBV28 with TRBJ1-5; a possible D gene is TRBD1 (5 bases). This clonotype was obtained from a man aged 18 to 29 in good health. Some clones in this sample may be carry-over from other donors' samples. CDR3 DNA: TGTGCCAGCAGTTTATCCAGGGAGGGCAATCAGCCCCAGCATTTT. Its protein is CASSLSREGNQPQHF.